Following are 29 T cell receptor beta chains from one sample sequenced in a study of cytomegalovirus exposure and HLA in healthy donors. PCR used 60 Vbeta primers and 13 Jbeta primers. Clones were sequenced by immunoSEQ multiplex PCR, and TCRdb holds only the in-frame ones, with some missing. The sample has 130,000 or so clones; about 80% are singletons. The sequencing input was PBMCs. The receptors here all came from a man aged 25-40 years in good health and CMV-seronegative.

This clone was seen only a few times. V is TRBV7-9 and J is TRBJ1-1; D is uncertain. The CDR3 sequence is 16 residues long. Germline lookup yields CDR1 SEHNR and CDR2 FQNEAQ (reference sequence). V was pared by 5 bases and J by 5 bases, with 21 bases between. The CDR3 here is CASSPHSMGSGTEAFF. The CDR3 DNA follows: TGTGCCAGCAGCCCCCACTCTATGGGGTCGGGAACTGAAGCTTTCTTT.

The V call is TRBV5-1, the J call TRBJ2-5, with 9 bases aligning to TRBD2. The end of the DNA fits TRBJ2-7 better, so the J call may be wrong. Germline CDR1 and CDR2: SGHRS and YFSETQ. The CDR3 sequence is 15 residues long. For the CDR3, the DNA is TGCGCCAGCAGCTGGGGGACTAGCAGCGACTACGAGCAGTACTTC. Its protein product is CASSWGTSSDYEQYF.

This clone was recorded once. V and J are TRBV28 and TRBJ1-2, with D unresolved. V lost 9 bases and J 0 bases, leaving 11 bases between the germline ends. Germline assignment: CDR1 MDHEN and CDR2 SYDVKM. The CDR3 is 13 amino acids. CDR3 DNA: TGTGCCAGTTTGACAACAGCTAACTATGGCTACACCTTC. Protein product: CASLTTANYGYTF.

J is TRBJ2-5 and V is TRBV29-1, with 10 bases that match TRBD2. This CDR3 spans 13 amino acids. V lost 7 bases and J lost 3; bases outside the gene matches: 5. In germline, CDR1 is SQVTM, CDR2 ANQGSEA. The CDR3 nucleotides read TGCAGCGCTAGCGGGAGATTAGAAGAGACCCAGTACTTC. This sequence encodes CSASGRLEETQYF.

J is TRBJ2-5 and V is TRBV2; TRBD2 might be the D (5 bases). The tail of the sequence fits TRBJ2-7 better, so the J call may be wrong. The germline CDR1 and CDR2 sequences are SNHLY and FYNNEI. The CDR3 is 18 residues long. This CDR3 reads CASTSPGTDIRASYEQYF. The CDR3 nucleotides read TGTGCCAGCACCTCCCCGGGAACAGACATACGGGCCTCCTACGAGCAGTACTTC.

This clone turned up a few times. V usage is TRBV9 and J usage is TRBJ2-7; 11 bases fit TRBD1. The ends lost 0 bases at V and 5 bases at J; junction bases unmatched: 4. From germline, CDR1 is SGDLS and CDR2 YYNGEE. This CDR3 is 15 amino acids long. CDR3 nucleotides: TGTGCCAGCAGCGTAGTGGGGACAGGGGGAGACGAGCAGTACTTC. Translated: CASSVVGTGGDEQYF.

This chain joins TRBV5-1 and TRBJ1-5; weak D call: TRBD1 (5 bases). The V gene's germline CDR1 is SGHRS and CDR2 YFSETQ. The CDR3 is 14 amino acids. Trimming removed 0 bases from V and 5 bases from J, with 9 bases in between. This CDR3 reads CASSLEGIDQPQHF. The CDR3 DNA follows: TGCGCCAGCAGCTTGGAGGGGATTGATCAGCCCCAGCATTTT.

The chain combines TRBV9 with TRBJ1-2, with a weak D call TRBD1 (6 bases). CDR1 is SGDLS, CDR2 YYNGEE, per germline. V was cut by 0 bases and J by 4 bases, with 13 bases left in between. The CDR3 loop spans 15 amino acids. The CDR3 bases are TGTGCCAGCAGCGTAGATTCACAGGGAACCTATGGCTACACCTTC. Translated: CASSVDSQGTYGYTF.

V and J are TRBV5-4 and TRBJ2-3, with 7 bases matching TRBD2. The CDR3 sequence is 13 residues long. V shed 7 bases, J shed 9 bases, and the junction held 11 bases outside the gene matches. CDR1 SGHNT and CDR2 YYREEE come from the germline V gene (reference sequence). CDR3 residues: CASGSGGDVTQYF. DNA of the CDR3: TGTGCCAGCGGATCTGGGGGGGATGTGACGCAGTATTTT.

This sequence joins TRBV19 and TRBJ2-2; 8 bases match TRBD2. The CDR3 contains 16 residues. The J segment lost 0 bases and the V segment lost 4 bases, leaving 4 bases of the junction unmatched. Per the germline V gene, CDR1 is LNHDA and CDR2 is SQIVND (reference sequence). The CDR3 sequence: CASSRMGLANTGELFF. The DNA of the CDR3 is TGTGCCAGTAGTAGGATGGGACTAGCGAACACCGGGGAGCTGTTTTTT.

V is TRBV5-1 and J is TRBJ1-1; 9 bases match TRBD1. The junction had 9 bases not matched to a gene; V was cut back by 2 bases and J by 1 base. This CDR3 spans 17 amino acids. The V gene's germline CDR1 is SGHRS and CDR2 YFSETQ. CDR3 nucleotide sequence: TGCGCCAGCAGCTTTTATGGAGGACAGGGGAAGAACACTGAAGCTTTCTTT. This codes for CASSFYGGQGKNTEAFF.

This clone has just a few counts. The chain couples TRBV12-1 to TRBJ1-1; the table's D gene call, TRBD1, was not cross checked with the DNA. TRBV12-1 is reported as a pseudogene. CDR3 size: 16 residues. In DNA form, the CDR3 reads TGTGCCAGCAGCTCTTGCTTAGTGGGGGCAAACACTGAAGCTTTCTTT. Its translation: CASSSCLVGANTEAFF.

V is TRBV19 and J is TRBJ2-1; TRBD1 is a possible D gene (6 bases). The germline gives CDR1 LNHDA, CDR2 SQIVND (reference sequence). Trimming left V 3 bases short and J 0 bases short, with 12 bases between. The length of the CDR3 is 16 residues. DNA of the CDR3: TGTGCCAGTAGTATTCCGACAGGTAGCTCCTACAATGAGCAGTTCTTC. The encoded protein is CASSIPTGSSYNEQFF. Complete variable domain (other parts from reference TRBV19 and TRBJ2-1): DGGITQSPKYLFRKEGQNVTLSCEQNLNHDAMYWYRQDPGQGLRLIYYSQIVNDFQKGDIAEGYSVSREKKESFPLTVTSAQKNPTAFYLCASSIPTGSSYNEQFFGPGTRLTVL.

The chain combines TRBV6-1 with TRBJ2-7, with 8 bases that match TRBD1. The V gene's germline CDR1 is MNHNS and CDR2 SASEGT. The junction had 13 bases not matched to a gene; V was cut back by 3 bases and J by 3 bases. CDR3 size: 17 residues. The CDR3 loop reads CASSEEGRQGLNYEQYF. CDR3 sequence (DNA): TGTGCCAGCAGTGAGGAGGGTCGACAGGGGCTAAACTACGAGCAGTACTTC.

Only one count was recorded for this clone. The chain uses TRBV28 and TRBJ2-2, with D perhaps TRBD1 (5 bases). Germline V gene data show CDR1 as MDHEN and CDR2 as SYDVKM. V dropped 3 bases and J dropped 4 bases, with 15 bases sitting between them. The CDR3 totals 16 residues. CDR3 residues: CASSFPDSLLTGELFF. In DNA, the CDR3 is TGTGCCAGCAGTTTCCCAGACAGCTTACTCACCGGGGAGCTGTTTTTT.

This chain joins TRBV4-1 and TRBJ2-7; possible D gene TRBD2, 5 bases. V shed 3 bases and J shed 0 bases, with 21 bases lying between them. The CDR3 totals 18 residues. Germline V gene sequence: CDR1 MGHRA, CDR2 YSYEKL. This chain's CDR3 is CASSHPWAGAGRSYEQYF. CDR3 coding DNA: TGCGCCAGCAGCCATCCCTGGGCCGGCGCGGGCCGCTCCTACGAGCAGTACTTC.

The rearrangement links TRBV9 to TRBJ2-5, with TRBD2 matching 10 bases. The J call is doubtful: the DNA matches TRBJ2-7 better. The CDR3 extends over 15 amino acids. Germline CDR1 reads SGDLS; CDR2 reads YYNGEE. The CDR3 DNA reads as TGTGCCAGCTCAAAGCGGGGGGGGATCTCCTACGAGCAGTACTTC. Translated, it gives CASSKRGGISYEQYF.

The CDR3 coding sequence is TGTGCCAGTAGTACTGGAGACAGCGACTATCAGCCCCAGCATTTT. Protein: CASSTGDSDYQPQHF. J is TRBJ1-5 and V is TRBV19; a weak D match, TRBD1 (5 bases). Germline CDR1 reads LNHDA; CDR2 reads SQIVND (reference sequence). V was trimmed by 4 bases and J by 5 bases, leaving 15 bases between them. The CDR3 covers 15 residues.

The V call is TRBV27, the J call TRBJ2-1; 7 nucleotides line up with TRBD1. With V trimmed by 5 bases and J by 1 base, 2 bases remained unmatched. CDR1 MNHEY and CDR2 SMNVEV come from the germline V gene (reference sequence). CDR3 length equals 14 residues. CDR3 sequence: CASSTTGSYNEQFF. For the CDR3, the DNA is TGTGCCAGCAGTACGACAGGGTCCTACAATGAGCAGTTCTTC.

This chain connects TRBV7-9 to TRBJ1-3, with 8 bases lining up with TRBD1. The CDR3 is made up of 15 amino acids. Germline-derived CDR1 and CDR2 are SEHNR and FQNEAQ (reference sequence). The ends lost 3 bases at V and 2 bases at J; junction bases unmatched: 3. The CDR3 loop reads CASSLIQGAGNTIYF. DNA of the CDR3: TGTGCCAGCAGCTTGATACAGGGGGCTGGAAACACCATATATTTT.

V gene TRBV2 combines with J gene TRBJ2-7; perhaps TRBD2 as D (5 bases). From germline, CDR1 is SNHLY and CDR2 FYNNEI. The germline V and J ends were trimmed by 2 bases and 0 bases, with 14 bases remaining between them. The CDR3 has 16 amino acids. The DNA of the CDR3 is TGTGCCAGCAGTGAATGGCGGGTTGGCAACTCCTACGAGCAGTACTTC. The encoded protein is CASSEWRVGNSYEQYF.

This clone was counted a few times. The rearrangement links TRBV5-4 to TRBJ2-2, with 9 bases aligning to TRBD2. CDR3 length: 15 amino acids. Germline CDR1 and CDR2: SGHNT and YYREEE (reference sequence). The V and J ends lost 4 bases and 3 bases, in that order; junction bases with no gene match: 4. CDR3 nucleotide sequence: TGTGCCAGCAGCCTTGGCGGGAGGGACACCGGGGAGCTGTTTTTT. Translated: CASSLGGRDTGELFF.

This clone has more than one count but fewer than ten. The chain is built from TRBV2 and TRBJ1-5, with D possibly matching TRBD1 (5 bases). CDR3 size: 15 residues. Germline-derived CDR1 and CDR2 are SNHLY and FYNNEI. The V end lost 5 bases, the J end lost 4 bases, and 15 bases lay between the germline ends. The CDR3 is CASSPSGGKNQPQHF. CDR3 bases: TGTGCCAGCAGTCCCTCGGGGGGGAAAAATCAGCCCCAGCATTTT.

Here the CDR3 reads CASSLDQGATKTQYF. CDR3 sequence (DNA): TGTGCCAGCAGTTTAGATCAGGGGGCAACGAAGACCCAGTACTTC. This chain links TRBV27 with TRBJ2-5, with 8 bases matching TRBD1. CDR1 is MNHEY and CDR2 is SMNVEV in the germline V gene (reference sequence). The CDR3 spans 15 residues. Trimming at V came to 2 bases and at J to 6 bases, leaving 8 bases not matched to a gene.

This clone was observed a handful of times. The chain couples TRBV7-8 to TRBJ2-7; 9 bases are shared with TRBD1. Germline CDR1 is SGHVS and CDR2 is FQNEAQ. Trimming took 5 bases from V and 1 from J; bases not matched to a gene: 6. The CDR3 consists of 15 residues. The CDR3 bases are TGTGCCAGCAGCACGGGACAGGGATTATCCTACGAGCAGTACTTC. Encoded protein: CASSTGQGLSYEQYF.

The chain combines TRBV30 with TRBJ2-7, with TRBD1 identical over 7 bases. V lost 0 bases, J lost 2 bases, and 4 bases stayed unmatched. The CDR3 has 14 residues. Germline CDR1 and CDR2: GTSNPN and SVGIG (reference sequence). Here the CDR3 DNA reads TGTGCCTGGAGTGTCAGGGGGAGAACCTACGAGCAGTACTTC. Protein: CAWSVRGRTYEQYF.

This clone has just a few counts. This chain joins TRBV30 and TRBJ1-1; the D gene is possibly TRBD1 (5 bases). V was pared by 4 bases and J by 6 bases, with 12 bases between. The CDR3 covers 12 residues. Germline CDR1 reads GTSNPN; CDR2 reads SVGIG (reference sequence). The CDR3 loop reads CAWKLGVAEAFF. The CDR3 DNA follows: TGTGCCTGGAAGTTAGGGGTGGCTGAAGCTTTCTTT.

This clone was seen a single time. V usage is TRBV9 and J usage is TRBJ1-1, with 11 bases lining up with TRBD1. Germline values: CDR1 SGDLS, CDR2 YYNGEE. V lost 2 bases and J lost 8; bases outside the gene matches: 2. The CDR3 has 13 amino acids. The CDR3 bases are TGTGCCAGCAGCGTGGGGACAGGGGGGGAAGCTTTCTTT. This sequence encodes CASSVGTGGEAFF.

The chain is built from TRBV4-3 and TRBJ1-4; 10 bases match TRBD1. The CDR3 has 17 residues. Germline CDR1 and CDR2: LGHNA and YSLEER. Unmatched junction bases numbered 8, after V lost 4 bases and J lost 3 bases. The CDR3: CASSRGTGDGANEKLFF. The CDR3 DNA reads TGCGCCAGCAGCCGCGGGACAGGGGACGGGGCTAATGAAAAACTGTTTTTT.